This T cell receptor beta chain is from a study of blood T cell repertoires in COVID-19. This CDR3 contains 20 residues. V was trimmed by 1 base and J by 2 bases, leaving 24 bases between them. CDR1 is LGHNA, CDR2 YNFKEQ, per germline. In the original processing: Nucleated cell counts were estimated from reference gene primer amplification. Profiled with immunoSEQ multiplex PCR; TCRdb holds only in-frame clones, not every one. V and J calls and clone size are as listed in that table; D and trimming were resolved from the DNA. The sample includes a few hundred thousand clones, roughly 84% seen only once; the top ten take approximately 15%. Patients from Seattle were sampled longitudinally, starting during active infection.

The clonotype comes from a person between 70 and 80 years old with COVID-19, enrolled during active disease. Specimen: peripheral blood. The chain is built from TRBV4-2 and TRBJ1-3; the D gene is possibly TRBD1 (6 bases). For the CDR3, the DNA is TGTGCCAGCAGCCAAGGAGGGGCCCCCCGAGGGGGTGGTCCTGGAAACACCATATATTTT. Its protein product is CASSQGGAPRGGGPGNTIYF.